This record concerns one TCR beta chain sequence. The junction had 9 bases not matched to a gene; V was cut back by 3 bases and J by 8 bases. The CDR3 runs to 14 residues. Germline lookup yields CDR1 MNHEY and CDR2 SMNVEV (reference sequence). The sample belongs to a study of T cell changes during pregnancy in multiple sclerosis. Sequencing was performed with immunoSEQ multiplex PCR; in TCRdb, only in-frame clones are kept and a portion is missing. This table holds about 73,000 clones, roughly 92% found once. The receptor was derived from a female donor in good health, enrolled as a control in a pregnancy study. The V gene is TRBV27, the J gene TRBJ1-2; 7 positions agree with TRBD1. The sequencing used peripheral blood, collected in the third trimester of pregnancy. CDR3 in DNA: TGTGCCAGCAGTTTGGTGACAGGGAGCGGAGGCTACACCTTC. This codes for CASSLVTGSGGYTF.